This T cell receptor beta chain comes out of a study of T cell responses to AZD1222 COVID-19 vaccine. Points from the study as a whole: Baseline serostatus was positive in only six AZD1222 recipients. An increase in Spike-specific TCR breadth and depth was observed after two AZD1222 doses.

The germline gives CDR1 MNHGY, CDR2 SVAAGI. The CDR3 is 15 amino acids. The junction had 9 bases not matched to a gene; V was cut back by 5 bases and J by 6 bases. Clones were sequenced by immunoSEQ multiplex PCR, and TCRdb holds only the in-frame ones, with some missing. The data show over 60,000 clones, 80% seen once. In the case of this clone: What it binds is unknown.

The clonotype comes from an adult who received the AZD1222 COVID-19 vaccine. This chain connects TRBV6-9 to TRBJ1-5; the match to TRBD1 covers 8 bases. The sample consisted of peripheral blood, taken 28 days after the second AZD1222 dose. CDR3: CASSRQGRSGQPQHF. Here the CDR3 DNA reads TGTGCCAGCAGTCGACAGGGGAGGTCGGGTCAGCCCCAGCATTTT.